The clone carrying this T cell receptor (beta chain) was observed a few times. Antigen: not known. This record belongs to a study of CD8 T cells in ankylosing spondylitis. Quantitative 5'-RACE with molecular barcodes produced the TCR beta libraries. MiXCR, applied by TCRdb to the 5' RACE reads, yields one record per CDR3 protein. There are roughly 100,000 distinct CDR3 sequences in the sample; about 8% occur only once, and 9.9% lies in the top ten. The study, taken as a whole, reports: From matched ankylosing spondylitis synovial fluid, disease-linked clones were reportedly recovered at significantly enriched levels. Existing reports had already noted some motif variants in reactive arthritis synovial fluid and blood. Apparently characteristic of ankylosing spondylitis blood was a TCR beta motif (about 8 highly homologous variants).

The germline gives CDR1 SNHLY, CDR2 FYNNEI. CDR3 length: 13 amino acids. Trimming took off 10 bases at V and 0 bases at J, with 13 bases between the two ends. The chain is built from TRBV2 and TRBJ2-7; maybe TRBD1 (6 bases). This TCR was sampled from a male donor with ankylosing spondylitis or in good health (not recorded which). Source material: blood, either unsorted or a sorted T cell fraction (not recorded which). CDR3 coding DNA: TGTGCCAACTTAGGGGGTAACTCCTACGAGCAGTACTTC. Protein product: CANLGGNSYEQYF.